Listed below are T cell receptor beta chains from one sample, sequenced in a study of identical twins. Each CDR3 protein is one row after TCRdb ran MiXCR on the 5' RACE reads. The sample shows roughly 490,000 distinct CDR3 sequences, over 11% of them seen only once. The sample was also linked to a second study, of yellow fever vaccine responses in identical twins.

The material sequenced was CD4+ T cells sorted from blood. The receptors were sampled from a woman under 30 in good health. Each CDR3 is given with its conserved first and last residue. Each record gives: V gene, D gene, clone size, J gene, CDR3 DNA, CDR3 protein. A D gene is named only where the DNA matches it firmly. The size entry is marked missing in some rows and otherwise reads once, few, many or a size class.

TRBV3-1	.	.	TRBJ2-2	TGTGCCAGCAGCCAAGAATGGGGGAGGAAAACCGGGGAGCTGTTTTTT	CASSQEWGRKTGELFF
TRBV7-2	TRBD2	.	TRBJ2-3	TGTGCCAGCAAACTAGCGGGAGCTGCTCCAGATACGCAGTATTTT	CASKLAGAAPDTQYF
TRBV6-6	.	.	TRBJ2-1	TGTGCCAGCAGCCTAAAGGAGGGGTCCCAGTTCTTC	CASSLKEGSQFF
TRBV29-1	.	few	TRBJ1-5	TGCAGCGTTTGGGTGGGGGGCAATCAGCCCCAGCATTTT	CSVWVGGNQPQHF
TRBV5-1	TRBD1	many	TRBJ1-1	TGCGCCAGCAGCAGAGGGACAGGGGGGCAGAACACTGAAGCTTTCTTT	CASSRGTGGQNTEAFF
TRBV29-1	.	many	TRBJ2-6	TGCAGCGTCAGGTGGTCTGGGGCCAACGTCCTGACTTTC	CSVRWSGANVLTF
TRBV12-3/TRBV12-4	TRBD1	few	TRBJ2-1	TGTGCCAGCAGACGGGACAGTCCCTACAATGAGCAGTTCTTC	CASRRDSPYNEQFF
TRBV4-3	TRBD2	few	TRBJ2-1	TGCGCCAGCAGCCAAACCCCGCCGGGACTAGCGGGATTAAATGAGCAGTTCTTC	CASSQTPPGLAGLNEQFF
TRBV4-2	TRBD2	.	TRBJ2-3	TGTGCCAGCAGCCAAGAATTGACTAGCGGGAGCGGAGATACGCAGTATTTT	CASSQELTSGSGDTQYF
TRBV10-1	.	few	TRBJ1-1	TGCGCCAGCAGTGAGGCAGGGACGGAAACTGAAGCTTTCTTT	CASSEAGTETEAFF
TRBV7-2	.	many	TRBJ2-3	TGTGCCAGCAGCTATCTCACAGATACGCAGTATTTT	CASSYLTDTQYF
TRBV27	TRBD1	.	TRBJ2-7	TGTGCCAGCAGTTTACCCACTTCCATGGACAGGGCCCACGAGCAGTACTTC	CASSLPTSMDRAHEQYF
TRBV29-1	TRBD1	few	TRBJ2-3	TGCAGCGCCCTTAGGACAGGGGGTAGTGCAGATACGCAGTATTTT	CSALRTGGSADTQYF
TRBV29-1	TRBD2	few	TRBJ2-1	TGCAGCGAATCGCTAGCGGGGGGGCTCAATGAGCAGTTCTTC	CSESLAGGLNEQFF
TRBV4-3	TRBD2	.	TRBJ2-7	TGCGCCAGCAGCCAAGATCTAGCGGAGAGCTACGAGCAGTACTTC	CASSQDLAESYEQYF
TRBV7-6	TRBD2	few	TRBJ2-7	TGTGCCAGCAGCTTATCCTCGGGGGGGTACGAGCAGTACTTC	CASSLSSGGYEQYF
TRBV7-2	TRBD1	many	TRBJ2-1	TGTGCCAGCAGCTCTGAGGGGACAGAAAGGTTTGGGCAGTTCTTC	CASSSEGTERFGQFF
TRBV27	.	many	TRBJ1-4	TGTGCCAGCAGCACGAACACGGCAACTAATGAAAAACTGTTTTTT	CASSTNTATNEKLFF
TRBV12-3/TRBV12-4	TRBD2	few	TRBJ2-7	TGTGCCAGCAGAGGGACTAACACCTACGAGCAGTACTTC	CASRGTNTYEQYF
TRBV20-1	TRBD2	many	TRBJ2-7	TGCAGTGTACCCAAGACTAGCGGGAGCGTAAGCTACGAGCAGTACTTC	CSVPKTSGSVSYEQYF
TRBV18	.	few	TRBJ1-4	TGTGCATCACAGGGAAATGAAAAACTGTTTTTT	CASQGNEKLFF
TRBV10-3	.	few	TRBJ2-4	TGTGCCATCAGTGGAAGTGGGGGGAGGGCCAAAAACATTCAGTACTTC	CAISGSGGRAKNIQYF
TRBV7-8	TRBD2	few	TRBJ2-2	TGTGCCAGCAGCGAACGGACTAGCGGGAGGGGTCCCGGGGAGCTGTTTTTT	CASSERTSGRGPGELFF
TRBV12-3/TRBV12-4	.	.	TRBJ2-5	TGTGCCAGCAGCGACGGGACGACCGGGCCACAAGAGACCCAGTACTTC	CASSDGTTGPQETQYF
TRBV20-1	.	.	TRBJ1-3	TGCAGTGCTACCACGTCAAACACCATATATTTT	CSATTSNTIYF
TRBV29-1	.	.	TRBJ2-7	TGCAGCGCCGACGGCCCTATGTACGAGCAGTACTTC	CSADGPMYEQYF
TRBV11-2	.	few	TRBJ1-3	TGTGCCAGCAGCTCATTACAGGGCCTGGTAACTGGAAACACCATATATTTT	CASSSLQGLVTGNTIYF